Sequencing of this TCR beta chain was carried out in a study of T cell responses to AZD1222 COVID-19 vaccine. Per germline, CDR1 MNHEY and CDR2 SVGAGI. Trimming took 8 bases from V and 6 from J; bases not matched to a gene: 9. This CDR3 contains 15 residues. Generated by immunoSEQ multiplex PCR, the TCRdb table keeps only in-frame clones and is missing some. The sample consists of approximately 190,000 clones, roughly 92% of them appearing once. Study-wide results and limits: Only 6 or 7 individuals given AZD1222 were seropositive at baseline. Variant regions that are unmutated are reportedly the target of nearly half of spike-specific TCRs. Two AZD1222 doses significantly raised spike-specific TCR breadth and depth over controls. Among the donors, most were white British and more were female, and clonal diversity was possibly underestimated.

The table lists this clone with a count of one. What it binds is unknown. The TCR was taken from an adult who received the MenACWY meningococcal vaccine as a control. The V and J genes are TRBV6-5 and TRBJ2-7, with TRBD2 identical over 14 bases. The specimen was peripheral blood, collected 28 days after the second dose of the MenACWY control vaccine. The CDR3 spells CASFLGLAGVSEQYF. CDR3 DNA sequence: TGTGCCAGCTTCTTGGGACTAGCGGGAGTGTCCGAGCAGTACTTC.